This TCR beta chain appears in the sequencing data of a study of long-term antiretroviral therapy in people with HIV. Study as a whole: The earliest samples came about a decade before the 2015 immediate-ART recommendation.

Per the germline V gene, CDR1 is LNHDA and CDR2 is SQIVND (reference sequence). V dropped 8 bases and J dropped 3; count of bases not matched to a gene: 6. CDR3 length: 13 amino acids. Sequencing relied on immunoSEQ assay v3.0, run at survey level. Libraries were prepared by immunoSEQ multiplex PCR; TCRdb keeps only in-frame clonotypes and omits some of them. The profile shows around 28,000 clones, around 90% of them singletons. The rearrangement uses TRBV19 and TRBJ2-7, with 8 positions matching TRBD1. The sequence came from a woman in her late teens or twenties with HIV. This specimen consisted of unsorted PBMCs, obtained 1.8 years after starting antiretroviral therapy. In DNA, the CDR3 is TGTGCCAGTCATCGGACAGGGAACTACGAGCAGTACTTC. Translated, it gives CASHRTGNYEQYF.